The sequence of this T cell receptor (beta chain) was determined in a study of T cell responses to AZD1222 COVID-19 vaccine. Study conclusions and caveats: Breadth and depth of Spike-specific TCRs rose after two AZD1222 doses. There were mostly white British donors and more females than males, and clonal diversity was possibly underestimated. Reports indicate that nearly half of spike-specific TCRs are directed at unmutated variant regions.

The CDR3 has 13 residues. Germline lookup yields CDR1 SQVTM and CDR2 ANQGSEA. V was trimmed by 4 bases and J by 12 bases, leaving 19 bases between them. Libraries were prepared by immunoSEQ multiplex PCR; TCRdb keeps only in-frame clonotypes and omits some of them. The table includes around 190,000 clones, roughly 94% detected once. As for this clone: The antigen is unknown.

This rearrangement joins TRBV29-1 to TRBJ1-5; D gene uncertain. This TCR came from an adult who received the AZD1222 COVID-19 vaccine. The source material was peripheral blood, sampled 28 days after the second AZD1222 dose. CDR3 DNA sequence: TGCAGCGTTGTAGGGCAGACCTTTTCTGGCCAGCATTTT. Residues: CSVVGQTFSGQHF.